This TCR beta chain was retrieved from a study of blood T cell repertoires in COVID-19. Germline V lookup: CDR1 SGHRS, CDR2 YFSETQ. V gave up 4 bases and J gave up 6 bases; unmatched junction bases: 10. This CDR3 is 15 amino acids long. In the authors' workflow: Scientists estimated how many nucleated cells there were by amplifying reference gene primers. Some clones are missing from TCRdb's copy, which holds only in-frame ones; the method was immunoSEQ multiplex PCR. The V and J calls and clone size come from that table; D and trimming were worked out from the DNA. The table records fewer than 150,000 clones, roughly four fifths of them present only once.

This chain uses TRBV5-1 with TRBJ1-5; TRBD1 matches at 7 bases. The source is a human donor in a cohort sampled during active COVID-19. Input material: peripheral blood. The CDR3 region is CASSPAGTEGQPQHF. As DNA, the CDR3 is TGCGCCAGCAGCCCCGCCGGGACAGAAGGTCAGCCCCAGCATTTT.